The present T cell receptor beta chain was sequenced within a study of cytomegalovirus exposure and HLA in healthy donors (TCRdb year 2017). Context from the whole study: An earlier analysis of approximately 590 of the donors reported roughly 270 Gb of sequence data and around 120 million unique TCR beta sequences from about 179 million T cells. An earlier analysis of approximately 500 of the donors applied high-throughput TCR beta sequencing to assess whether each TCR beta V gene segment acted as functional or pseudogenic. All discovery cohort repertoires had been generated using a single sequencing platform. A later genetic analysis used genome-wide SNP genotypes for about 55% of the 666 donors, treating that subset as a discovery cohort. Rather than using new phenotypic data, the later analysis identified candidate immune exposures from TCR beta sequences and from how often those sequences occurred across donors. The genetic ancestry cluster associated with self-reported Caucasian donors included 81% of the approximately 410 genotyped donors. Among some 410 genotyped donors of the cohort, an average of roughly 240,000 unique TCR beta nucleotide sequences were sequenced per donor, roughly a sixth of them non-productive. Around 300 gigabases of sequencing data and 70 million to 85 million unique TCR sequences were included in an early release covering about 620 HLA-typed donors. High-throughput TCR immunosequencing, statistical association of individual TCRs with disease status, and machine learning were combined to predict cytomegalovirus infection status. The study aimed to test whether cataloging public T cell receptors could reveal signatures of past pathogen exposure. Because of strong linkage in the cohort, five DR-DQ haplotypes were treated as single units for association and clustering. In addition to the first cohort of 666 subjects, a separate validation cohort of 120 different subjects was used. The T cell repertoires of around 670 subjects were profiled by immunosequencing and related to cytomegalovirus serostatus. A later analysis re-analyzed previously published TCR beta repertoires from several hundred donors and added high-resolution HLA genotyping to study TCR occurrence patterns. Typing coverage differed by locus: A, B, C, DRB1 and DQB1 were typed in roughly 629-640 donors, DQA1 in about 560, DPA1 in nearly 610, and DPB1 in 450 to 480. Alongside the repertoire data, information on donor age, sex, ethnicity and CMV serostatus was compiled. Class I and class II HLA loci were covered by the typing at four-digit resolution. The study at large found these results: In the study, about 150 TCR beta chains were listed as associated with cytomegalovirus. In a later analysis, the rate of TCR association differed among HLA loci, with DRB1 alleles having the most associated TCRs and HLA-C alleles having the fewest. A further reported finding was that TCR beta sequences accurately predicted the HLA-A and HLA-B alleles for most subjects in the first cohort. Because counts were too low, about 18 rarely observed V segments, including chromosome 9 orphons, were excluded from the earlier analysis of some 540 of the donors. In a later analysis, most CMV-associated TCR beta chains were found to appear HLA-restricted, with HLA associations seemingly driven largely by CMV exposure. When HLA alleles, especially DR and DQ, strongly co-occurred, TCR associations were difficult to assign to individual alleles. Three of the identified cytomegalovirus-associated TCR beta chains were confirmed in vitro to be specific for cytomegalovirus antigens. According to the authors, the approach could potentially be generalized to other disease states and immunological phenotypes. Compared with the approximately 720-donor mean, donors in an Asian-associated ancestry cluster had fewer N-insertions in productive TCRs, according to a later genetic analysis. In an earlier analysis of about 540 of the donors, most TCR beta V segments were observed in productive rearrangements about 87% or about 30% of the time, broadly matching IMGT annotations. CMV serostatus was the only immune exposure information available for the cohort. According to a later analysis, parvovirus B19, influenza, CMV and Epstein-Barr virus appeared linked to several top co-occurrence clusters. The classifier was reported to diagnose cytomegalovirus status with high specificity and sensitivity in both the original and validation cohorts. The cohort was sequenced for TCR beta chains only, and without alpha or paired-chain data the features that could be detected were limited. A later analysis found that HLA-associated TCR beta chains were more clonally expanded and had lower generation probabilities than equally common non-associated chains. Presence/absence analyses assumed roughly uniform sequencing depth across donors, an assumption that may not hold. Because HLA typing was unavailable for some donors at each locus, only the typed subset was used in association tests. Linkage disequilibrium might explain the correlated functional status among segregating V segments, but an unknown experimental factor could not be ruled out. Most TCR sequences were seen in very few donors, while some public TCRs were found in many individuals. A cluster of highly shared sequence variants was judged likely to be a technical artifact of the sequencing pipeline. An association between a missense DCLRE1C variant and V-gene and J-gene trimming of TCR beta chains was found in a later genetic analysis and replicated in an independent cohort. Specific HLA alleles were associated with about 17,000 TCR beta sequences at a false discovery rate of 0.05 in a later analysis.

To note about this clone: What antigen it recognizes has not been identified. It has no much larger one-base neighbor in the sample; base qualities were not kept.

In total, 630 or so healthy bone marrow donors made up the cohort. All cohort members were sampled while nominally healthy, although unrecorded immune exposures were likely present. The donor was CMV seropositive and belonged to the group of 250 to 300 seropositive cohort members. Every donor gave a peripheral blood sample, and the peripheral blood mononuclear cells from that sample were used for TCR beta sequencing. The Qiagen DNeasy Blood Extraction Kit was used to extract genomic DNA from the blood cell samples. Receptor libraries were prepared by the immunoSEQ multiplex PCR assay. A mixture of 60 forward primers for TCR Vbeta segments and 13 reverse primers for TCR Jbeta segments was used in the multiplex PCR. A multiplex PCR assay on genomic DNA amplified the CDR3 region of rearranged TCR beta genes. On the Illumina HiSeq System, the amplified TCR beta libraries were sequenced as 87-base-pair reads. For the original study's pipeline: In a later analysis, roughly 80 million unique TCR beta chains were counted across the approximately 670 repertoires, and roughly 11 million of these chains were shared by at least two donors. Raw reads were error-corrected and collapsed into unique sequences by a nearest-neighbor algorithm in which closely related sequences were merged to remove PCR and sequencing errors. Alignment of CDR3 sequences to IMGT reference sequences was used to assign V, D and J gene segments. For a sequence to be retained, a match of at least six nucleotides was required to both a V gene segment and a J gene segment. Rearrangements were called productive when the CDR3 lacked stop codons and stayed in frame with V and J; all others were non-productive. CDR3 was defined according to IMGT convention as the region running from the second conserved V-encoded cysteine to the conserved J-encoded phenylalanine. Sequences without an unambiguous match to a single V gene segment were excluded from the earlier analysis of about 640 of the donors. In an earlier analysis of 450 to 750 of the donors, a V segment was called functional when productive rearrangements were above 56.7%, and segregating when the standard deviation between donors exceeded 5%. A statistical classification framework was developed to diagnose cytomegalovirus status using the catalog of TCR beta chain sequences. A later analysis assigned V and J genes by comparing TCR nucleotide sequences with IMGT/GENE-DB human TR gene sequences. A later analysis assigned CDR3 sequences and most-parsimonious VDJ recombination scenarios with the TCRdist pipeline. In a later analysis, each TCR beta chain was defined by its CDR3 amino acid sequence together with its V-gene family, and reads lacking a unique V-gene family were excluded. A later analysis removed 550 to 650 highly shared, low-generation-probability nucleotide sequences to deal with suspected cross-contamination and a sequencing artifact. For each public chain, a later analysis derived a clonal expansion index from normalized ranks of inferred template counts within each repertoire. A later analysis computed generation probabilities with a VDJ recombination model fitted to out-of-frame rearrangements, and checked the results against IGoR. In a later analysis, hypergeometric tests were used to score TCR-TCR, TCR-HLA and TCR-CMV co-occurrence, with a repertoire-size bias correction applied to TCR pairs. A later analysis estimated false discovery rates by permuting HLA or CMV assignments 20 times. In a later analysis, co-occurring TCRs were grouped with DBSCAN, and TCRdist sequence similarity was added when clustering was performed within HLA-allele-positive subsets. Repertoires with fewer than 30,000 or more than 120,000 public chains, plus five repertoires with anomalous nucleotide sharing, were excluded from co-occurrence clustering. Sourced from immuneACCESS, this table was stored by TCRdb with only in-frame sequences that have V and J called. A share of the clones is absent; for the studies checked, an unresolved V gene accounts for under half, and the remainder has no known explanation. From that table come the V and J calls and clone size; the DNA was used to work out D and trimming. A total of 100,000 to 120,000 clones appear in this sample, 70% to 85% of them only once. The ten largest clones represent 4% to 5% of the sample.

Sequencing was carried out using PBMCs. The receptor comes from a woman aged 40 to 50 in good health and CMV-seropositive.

The bases read TGTGCCAGCAGCCTACAGGACTCTGGAAACACCATATATTTT. Protein translation: CASSLQDSGNTIYF. The chain is encoded by TRBV7-9 joined to TRBJ1-3; TRBD1 might be the D gene, on 5 matching bases. Including the terminal cysteine and phenylalanine, the CDR3 comprises 14 residues. Solely the CDR3 DNA is kept, with 42 bases framed from the first base. Between the V and J ends, shortened by 5 bases and 0 bases respectively, the junction contains 8 bases. CDR1 and CDR2 are read off the germline V gene (reference sequence) as SEHNR and FQNEAQ.